This paragraph covers one T cell receptor (beta chain) sequence. Its antigen is undetermined. Germline loops: CDR1 MGHRA, CDR2 YSYEKL. The CDR3 runs to 18 residues. Trimming removed 4 bases from V and 6 bases from J; junction bases left unmatched: 16. The sample is drawn from a study of T cell repertoires in cytomegalovirus infection. Study-wide background: Recently described HLA-C-restricted plus well-studied HLA-B-restricted CMV epitopes were used. Carrying CMV and the relevant HLA type showed in public TCR beta signatures. Findings and limits, study-wide: Clonotype analysis showed dominance of the ex vivo response by HLA-C-restricted CMV-specific TCR beta clonotypes.

TCRdb called the reads again in MiXCR, with one record for every CDR3 protein. The sample lists more than 95,000 distinct CDR3 sequences, about 32% occurring once. This clonotype was sampled from a human donor in good health (CMV status not recorded). Some clones in this sample may be carry-over from other donors' samples. The chain couples TRBV4-1 to TRBJ2-1; 9 bases fit TRBD2. Sequencing used CD8+ T cells from cultured PBMCs, obtained from culture after CMV antigen stimulation. The CDR3 sequence: CASSPGRAAGGLLNEQFF. The CDR3 DNA follows: TGCGCCAGCAGCCCTGGGAGGGCTGCGGGGGGGCTCCTCAATGAGCAGTTCTTC.